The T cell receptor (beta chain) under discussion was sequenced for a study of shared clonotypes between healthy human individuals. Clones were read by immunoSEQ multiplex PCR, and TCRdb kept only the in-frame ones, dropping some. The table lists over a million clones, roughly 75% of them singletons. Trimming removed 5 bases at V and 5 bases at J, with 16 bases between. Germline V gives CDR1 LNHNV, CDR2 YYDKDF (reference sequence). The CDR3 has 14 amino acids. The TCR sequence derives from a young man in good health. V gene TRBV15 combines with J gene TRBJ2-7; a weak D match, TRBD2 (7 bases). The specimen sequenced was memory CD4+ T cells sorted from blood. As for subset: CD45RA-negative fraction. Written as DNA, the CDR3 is TGTGCCACCAGCCTCCTTGGGGGGGACAACGAGCAGTACTTC. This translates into CATSLLGGDNEQYF.